The sequence of this T cell receptor (beta chain) was determined in a study of PD-L1 blockade in urothelial cancer. Study background: Male sex and bladder-origin urothelial cancer were recorded for about 90% of the roughly 30 patients.

TCRdb keeps only in-frame clones here, not all; method: immunoSEQ multiplex PCR. The sample includes about 83,000 clones, 87% of them seen just once. Per germline, CDR1 SEHNR and CDR2 FQNEAQ (reference sequence). The CDR3 is made up of 12 amino acids. Losses at the gene ends were 6 bases for V and 11 bases for J; bases not matched to a gene: 6. This receptor was taken from a woman in her 70s with urothelial cancer. The V and J genes are TRBV7-9 and TRBJ2-1, with 8 bases fitting TRBD1. Sequencing was performed on PBMCs, taken around atezolizumab (anti-PD-L1) treatment. The CDR3 nucleotides read TGTGCCAGCAGTGCAGACAGGGGCAAGCAGTTCTTC. It translates to CASSADRGKQFF.